A few counts support the clone carrying this TCR beta chain. Its antigen is unidentified. This entry belongs to a study of molecular identifiers for immune sequencing clone quantification. The ends were cut back, 2 bases at V and 8 bases at J, with 15 bases in the middle. CDR1 is MNHEY, CDR2 SVGAGI, per germline. The CDR3 is 15 residues long. One entry per CDR3 protein results from TCRdb running MiXCR on the PCR reads. The profile shows approximately 680,000 distinct CDR3 sequences, about 25% of them singletons. Findings and limits, study-wide: Spiked Jurkat TCR RNA originating from one cell could reportedly be identified amid approximately 900,000 naive cells.

Between about 19,000 and 1,100,000 sorted cells, with 10%, 30% or 50% RNA, yielded naive CD8 libraries. The V gene is TRBV6-5, the J gene TRBJ1-4; D ambiguous. Sequenced: naive CD8+ T cells from blood, with Jurkat cell RNA spiked in. Subset given: FACS-sorted CD8+CD4-CCR7+CD45RA+ naive T cells. The origin of this receptor is a human donor in good health. Some libraries in this study had Jurkat cell RNA spiked in. CDR3 region: CASSYEVRTAEKLFF. The CDR3 DNA reads TGTGCCAGCAGTTACGAAGTTCGGACGGCCGAAAAACTGTTTTTT.